This is a list of T cell receptor beta chains from one sample in a study of blood T cell repertoires in COVID-19. TCRdb keeps only in-frame clones here, not all; method: immunoSEQ multiplex PCR. The data show roughly 280,000 clones, with roughly nine tenths seen just once and under 3% held by the top ten. Sequenced material: PBMCs or T cells enriched from blood (not recorded which). These receptors all stem from a woman between 18 and 30 years old who had recovered from COVID-19. CDR3s include the opening cysteine and the closing phenylalanine or tryptophan. A D gene is named only where the DNA matches it firmly. Only part of the rows carry a size: once, few, many, or a class if the clone is expanded.

V gene	clone size	D gene	J gene	CDR3 DNA	CDR3 protein
TRBV7-9	.	TRBD1	TRBJ1-2	TGTGCCAGCAGCCGGACAGGACCGTATGGCTACACCTTC	CASSRTGPYGYTF
TRBV7-8	.	.	TRBJ1-5	TGTGCCAGCAGCTCTAACCAGGGGTATAGCAATCAGCCCCAGCATTTT	CASSSNQGYSNQPQHF
TRBV7-6	.	.	TRBJ1-2	TGTGCCAGCAGCCCGGAATGGGCGCATGGCTACACCTTC	CASSPEWAHGYTF
TRBV13	.	.	TRBJ1-4	TGTGCCAGCAGCTTAAGGGGATTTAATGAAAAACTGTTTTTT	CASSLRGFNEKLFF
TRBV21-1	.	.	TRBJ1-1	TGTGCCAGCAGCCCAGACCCGGGAGCTTCTCGTCGTGAAGCTTTCTTT	CASSPDPGASRREAFF
TRBV24-1	.	TRBD2	TRBJ2-1	TGTGCCACCAGTGAAGGGACTAACTCCTACAATGAGCAGTTCTTC	CATSEGTNSYNEQFF
TRBV19	.	TRBD2	TRBJ2-7	TGTGCCAGTAGTGAGGGACTAGGTCCCTACGAGCAGTACTTC	CASSEGLGPYEQYF
TRBV9	.	.	TRBJ2-2	TGTGCCAGCAGCGTAGAGAGGGGAGGCACCGGGGAGCTGTTTTTT	CASSVERGGTGELFF
TRBV27	.	.	TRBJ2-1	TGTGCCAGCAGTTTGTGGGGGGGGGCCGATGAGCAGTTCTTC	CASSLWGGADEQFF
TRBV6-5	.	TRBD1	TRBJ1-1	TGTGCCAGCAGGACAGGGGGGAGGAACACTGAAGCTTTCTTT	CASRTGGRNTEAFF
TRBV5-5	.	.	TRBJ1-1	TGTGCCAGCAGCCCTATACCGGGGGCTGAAGCTTTCTTT	CASSPIPGAEAFF
TRBV13	.	.	TRBJ1-1	TGTGCCAGCAGCCCGAATAACAGGGCTGAAGCTTTCTTT	CASSPNNRAEAFF
TRBV19	few	.	TRBJ1-2	TGTGCCAGTAGTATGTTGAGGGTTGACTATGGCTACACCTTC	CASSMLRVDYGYTF
TRBV19	.	.	TRBJ2-3	TGTGCCAGCCAATTCCCGGGAGCTAGCACAGATACGCAGTATTTT	CASQFPGASTDTQYF
TRBV5-6	.	TRBD1	TRBJ2-3	TGTGCCAGCAGCTCGGTCGGGACAGGGTTCACAGATACGCAGTATTTT	CASSSVGTGFTDTQYF
TRBV10-2	once	.	TRBJ1-1	TGCGCCAGCTTCCGCCGGATGGGGGGAAGCCCGAACACTGAAGCTTTCTTT	CASFRRMGGSPNTEAFF
TRBV27	.	.	TRBJ1-1	TGTGCCAGCAGCCTCGACAGGCCCATTTTCACTGAAGCTTTCTTT	CASSLDRPIFTEAFF
TRBV7-8	.	.	TRBJ2-1	TGTGCCAGCAGACTACTGGGGGGTCAGGCCAAGGGTGAGCAGTTCTTC	CASRLLGGQAKGEQFF
TRBV3-1/TRBV3-2	.	TRBD2	TRBJ2-1	TGTGCCAGCAGCCCCGTTGGGATAGCGGGGGGGCAGAATGAGCAGTTCTTC	CASSPVGIAGGQNEQFF
TRBV5-1	.	TRBD1	TRBJ2-7	TGCGCCAGCAGCCCCAGGGACAGATCCTACGAGCAGTACTTC	CASSPRDRSYEQYF
TRBV5-4	.	.	TRBJ2-5	TGTGCCAGCAGCGCTACTAGTTTCAAAGAGACCCAGTACTTC	CASSATSFKETQYF
TRBV19	.	.	TRBJ2-7	TGTGCCAGTTCCGACAGGTACTCCTACGAGCAGTACTTC	CASSDRYSYEQYF
TRBV10-1	.	TRBD1	TRBJ1-1	TGCGCCAGCAGTGATCCGGGACAGGGGGGCGCTGAAGCTTTCTTT	CASSDPGQGGAEAFF
TRBV19	once	.	TRBJ2-1	TGTGCCAGTAGCGGGACAAGCTCCTACAATGAGCAGTTCTTC	CASSGTSSYNEQFF
TRBV25-1	.	TRBD1	TRBJ2-7	TGTGCCAGCAGTGATTGGGATAACACAGGGGGCAAGGACGAGCAGTACTTC	CASSDWDNTGGKDEQYF
TRBV27	.	.	TRBJ1-4	TGTGCCAGCAGTCCCACCGGGGGGGAATACGAAAAACTGTTTTTT	CASSPTGGEYEKLFF